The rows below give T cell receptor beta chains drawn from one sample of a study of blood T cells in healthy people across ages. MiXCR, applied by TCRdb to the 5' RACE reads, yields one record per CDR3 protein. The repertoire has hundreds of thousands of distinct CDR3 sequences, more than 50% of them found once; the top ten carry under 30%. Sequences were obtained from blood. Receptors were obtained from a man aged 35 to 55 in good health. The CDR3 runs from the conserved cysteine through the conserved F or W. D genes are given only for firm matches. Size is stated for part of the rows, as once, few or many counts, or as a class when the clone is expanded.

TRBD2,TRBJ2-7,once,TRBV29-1,TGCAGCGTTGAGTTAGCGGGAAATGAGCAGTACTTC,CSVELAGNEQYF
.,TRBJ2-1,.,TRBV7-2,TGTGCCAGCAGCTTAGGGTTCCGCAGTAATGAGCAGTTCTTC,CASSLGFRSNEQFF
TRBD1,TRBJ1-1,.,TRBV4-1,TGCGCCAGCAGCCAAGTGGACAGGGGGCCTGCGAACACTGAAGCTTTCTTT,CASSQVDRGPANTEAFF
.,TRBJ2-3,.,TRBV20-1,TGCAGTGCGGCATCTAGGGCAGATACGCAGTATTTT,CSAASRADTQYF
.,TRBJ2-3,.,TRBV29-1,TGCAGCGTTCCTTTGACAGCCACAGATACGCAGTATTTT,CSVPLTATDTQYF
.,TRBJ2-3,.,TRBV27,TGTGCCGGCAGTTTATACAGGTCCGGCACAGATACGCAGTATTTT,CAGSLYRSGTDTQYF
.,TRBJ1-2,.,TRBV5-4,TGTGCCAGCAGCATACAGGGAAGCCATGGCTACACCTTC,CASSIQGSHGYTF
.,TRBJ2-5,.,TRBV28,TGTGCCACGGCTCCTGCCGGGGGGCGAGAGACCCAGTACTTC,CATAPAGGRETQYF
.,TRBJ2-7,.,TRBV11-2,TGTGCCAGCAGCTTAAAGATTACGGGACCGAGCTCCTACAATGAGCAGTACTTC,CASSLKITGPSSYNEQYF
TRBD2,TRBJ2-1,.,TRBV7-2,TGTGCCAGCAGCTTGGGACTAGCGGGAGGGCCGTCGTCCTACAATGAGCAGTTCTTC,CASSLGLAGGPSSYNEQFF
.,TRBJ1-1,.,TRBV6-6,TGTGCCAGCAGTTACTTCGCCTCTGAAGCTTTCTTT,CASSYFASEAFF
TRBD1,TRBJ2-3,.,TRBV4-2,TGTGCCAGCAGCCCTAGGACAGGGAACACAGATACGCAGTATTTT,CASSPRTGNTDTQYF
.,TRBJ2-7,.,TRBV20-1,TGCAGTGCCAGGGTCCCAGGGATGCTATACGAGCAGTACTTC,CSARVPGMLYEQYF
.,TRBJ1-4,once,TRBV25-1,TGTGCCAGCAGTGGGCCAGCAGGTGAAAAACTGTTTTTT,CASSGPAGEKLFF
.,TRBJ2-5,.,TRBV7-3,TGTGCCAGCAGCTTAACGTCCAGCTTGGAGACCCAGTACTTC,CASSLTSSLETQYF
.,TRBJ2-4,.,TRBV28,TGTGCCAGCAGTTTTGAGAGGGGGGGCAGCGGGAACATTCAGTACTTC,CASSFERGGSGNIQYF
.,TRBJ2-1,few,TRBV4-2,TGTGCCAGCAGCCAAGAGGGTTCGGCTAGTGGAAACAATGAGCAGTTCTTC,CASSQEGSASGNNEQFF
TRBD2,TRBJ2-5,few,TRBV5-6,TGTGCCAGCATCGGGGGGACCCTACAAGAGACCCAGTACTTC,CASIGGTLQETQYF